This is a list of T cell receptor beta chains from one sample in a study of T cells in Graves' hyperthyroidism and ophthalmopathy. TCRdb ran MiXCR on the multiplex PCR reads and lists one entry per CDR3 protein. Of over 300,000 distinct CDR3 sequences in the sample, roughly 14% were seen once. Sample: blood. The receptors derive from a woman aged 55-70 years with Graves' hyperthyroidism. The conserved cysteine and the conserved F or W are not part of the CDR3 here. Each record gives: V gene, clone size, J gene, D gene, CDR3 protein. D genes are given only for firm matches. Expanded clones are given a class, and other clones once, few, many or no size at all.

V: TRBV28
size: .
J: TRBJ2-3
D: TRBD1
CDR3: ASSTGQVSTDTQY

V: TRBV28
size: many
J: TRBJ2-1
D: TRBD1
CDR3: ASSSQQGAISYNEQF

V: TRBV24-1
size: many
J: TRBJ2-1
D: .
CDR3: ATSDLGLGQKYNEQF

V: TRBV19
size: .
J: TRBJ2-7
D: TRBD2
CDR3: ASSMETSGRSREQY

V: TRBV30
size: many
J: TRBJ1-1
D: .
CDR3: AWGGFGAEAF

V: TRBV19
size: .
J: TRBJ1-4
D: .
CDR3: ASINSGAATNEKLF

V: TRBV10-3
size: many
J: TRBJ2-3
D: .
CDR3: AISGHPTRTDTQY

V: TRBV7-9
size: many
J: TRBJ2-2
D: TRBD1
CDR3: ASRPPGQGTGELF

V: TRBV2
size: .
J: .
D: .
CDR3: ASSGPTQF

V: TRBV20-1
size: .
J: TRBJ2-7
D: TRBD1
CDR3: SAPGGVSYEQY

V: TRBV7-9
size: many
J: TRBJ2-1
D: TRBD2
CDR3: ASSWDYREQF

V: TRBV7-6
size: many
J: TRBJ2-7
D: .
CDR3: ASSTGQRPLNEQY

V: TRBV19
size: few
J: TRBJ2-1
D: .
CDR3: ASSITGEAYNEQF

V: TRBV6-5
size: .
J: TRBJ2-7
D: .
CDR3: ASSYLRTAYEQY

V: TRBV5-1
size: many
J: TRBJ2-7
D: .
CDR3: ASSPAVRGLDEQY

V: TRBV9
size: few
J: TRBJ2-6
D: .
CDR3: ASSPRRGSGANVLT

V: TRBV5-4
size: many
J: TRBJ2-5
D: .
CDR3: ASSADSAETQY

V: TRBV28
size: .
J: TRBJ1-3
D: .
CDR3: ASSPRGADLSGNTIY

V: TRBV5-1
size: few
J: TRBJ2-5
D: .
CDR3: ASSYTGNQETQY

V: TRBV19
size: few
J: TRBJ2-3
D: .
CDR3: ASSVGGADTQY

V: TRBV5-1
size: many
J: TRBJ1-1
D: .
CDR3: ASSLVGSQEYPSF

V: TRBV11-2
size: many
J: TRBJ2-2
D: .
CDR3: ASQRNTGELF

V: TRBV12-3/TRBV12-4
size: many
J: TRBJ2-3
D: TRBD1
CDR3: ATEPGQGIGAQY

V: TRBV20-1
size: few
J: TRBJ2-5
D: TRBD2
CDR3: SVPPGGRVETQY

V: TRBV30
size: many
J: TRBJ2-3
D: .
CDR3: AWSGLWGDTQY

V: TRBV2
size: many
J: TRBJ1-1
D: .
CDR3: ASSESSGGGHKAF

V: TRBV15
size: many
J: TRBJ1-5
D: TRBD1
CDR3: ATSRAGGGQPQH

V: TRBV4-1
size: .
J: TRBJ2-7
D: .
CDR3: ASSQAGVSSYEQY

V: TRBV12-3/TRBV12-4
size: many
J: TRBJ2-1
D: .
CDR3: ASSWRGRGYNEQF

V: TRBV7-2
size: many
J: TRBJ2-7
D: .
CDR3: ASSLVSAYEQY

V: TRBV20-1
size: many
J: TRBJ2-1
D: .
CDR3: SARPRYNEQF

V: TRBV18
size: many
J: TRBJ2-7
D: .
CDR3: ASSSQGGSGPPGEQY

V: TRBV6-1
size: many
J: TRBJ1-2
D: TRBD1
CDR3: ASIEQGAQDYGYT

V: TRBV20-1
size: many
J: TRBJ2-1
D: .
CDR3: SGRDYNEQF

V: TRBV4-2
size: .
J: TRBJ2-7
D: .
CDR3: AASSYEQY

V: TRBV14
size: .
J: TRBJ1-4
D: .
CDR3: ASSRGPNEKLF

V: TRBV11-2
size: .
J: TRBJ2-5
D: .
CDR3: ASSGEGGPETQY

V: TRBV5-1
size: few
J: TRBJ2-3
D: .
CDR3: ASSFGDADTQY

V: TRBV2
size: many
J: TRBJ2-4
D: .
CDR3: ASSPMNIQY

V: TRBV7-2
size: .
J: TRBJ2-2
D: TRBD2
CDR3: ASSFGGSGRRSTGELF

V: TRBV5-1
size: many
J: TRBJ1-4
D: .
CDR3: ASSLGTVRATNEKLF

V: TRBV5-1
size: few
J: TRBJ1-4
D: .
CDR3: ASSLVVGVRTNEKLF

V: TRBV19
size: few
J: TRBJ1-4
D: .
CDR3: ASSSPEEKLF

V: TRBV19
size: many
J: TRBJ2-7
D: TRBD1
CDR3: ASSIDSRQGAGEQY

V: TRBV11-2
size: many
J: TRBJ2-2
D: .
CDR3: ASSLVRLPGTGELF

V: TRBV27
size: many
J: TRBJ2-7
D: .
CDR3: ASTGQAGLEVYEQY

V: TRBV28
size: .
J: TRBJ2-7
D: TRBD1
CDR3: ASSPDQGAREQY

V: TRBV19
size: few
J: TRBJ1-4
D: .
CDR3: ASRNTGTLHYEKLF

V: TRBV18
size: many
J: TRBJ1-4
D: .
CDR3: ASSPSRGEEKLF

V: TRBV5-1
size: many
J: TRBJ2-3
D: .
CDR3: ASSQGPRGGTDTQY

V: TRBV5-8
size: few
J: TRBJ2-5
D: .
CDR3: ASSEVQETQY

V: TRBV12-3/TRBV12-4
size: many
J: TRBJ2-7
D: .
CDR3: ASSLGTPGYEQY